This T cell receptor beta chain was sequenced for a study of cytomegalovirus exposure and HLA in healthy donors. The J segment lost 3 bases and the V segment lost 8 bases, leaving 9 bases of the junction unmatched. This CDR3 spans 15 amino acids. Germline CDR1 reads LNHDA; CDR2 reads SQIVND (reference sequence). PCR employed 60 Vbeta and 13 Jbeta primers. Clones were read by immunoSEQ multiplex PCR, and TCRdb kept only the in-frame ones, dropping some. The top ten clones hold approximately 2% of a sample with some 130,000 clones, 60% to 80% of them seen once. The chain is built from TRBV19 and TRBJ1-4, with TRBD1 identical over 7 bases. The sequence was obtained from a man aged 25-45 years in good health and CMV-seronegative. Sequenced material: PBMCs. The CDR3 region has the DNA TGTGCCAGTGAAAAAGACAGGGCTTCTAATGAAAAACTGTTTTTT. Translated, it gives CASEKDRASNEKLFF.